The T cell receptor (beta chain) under discussion was sequenced for a study of tumor-infiltrating lymphocytes in primary liver carcinoma. Turning to the study itself: The patients comprised men and women between the ages of 30 and 69 years. Findings of the study overall: Blood had a significantly lower top-250-clone fraction than tumors did (p = 0.039). Tumor-adjacent and tumor-blood pairs showed less overlap than tumor region pairs.

Germline lookup yields CDR1 MNHNS and CDR2 SASEGT. The CDR3 consists of 16 residues. Germline trimming cut 6 bases from V and 2 bases from J; bases unmatched to any gene: 7. Both RNA and DNA were isolated together from 20-30 mg of bulk tissue that had not been sorted. Chronic HBV infection was present in the patients, who were treatment-naive. In this sample, this clonotype turned up many times. Its antigen remains unknown. TCR beta cDNA was made from around 460 ng total RNA with a constant-region primer. Three nested multiplex PCR rounds, a slightly modified ARM-PCR method, built the TCR beta libraries. TRBV1-TRBV30 forward primers and a C-beta reverse primer were used in the first two PCR rounds, which each ran for about 10 cycles. TCRdb recomputed calls from the multiplex PCR reads with MiXCR, one row per CDR3 protein. This table has over 75,000 distinct CDR3 sequences, about 70% appearing once.

The chain is built from TRBV6-1 and TRBJ1-5, with 10 positions matching TRBD1. The clonotype comes from a man aged 35 to 55 with primary liver carcinoma and hepatitis B virus infection. What was sequenced was tumor-adjacent normal liver tissue. As DNA, the CDR3 is TGTGCCAGCAGACTCGGGACAGGGGCGGGCAATCAGCCCCAGCATTTT. It yields the protein CASRLGTGAGNQPQHF.